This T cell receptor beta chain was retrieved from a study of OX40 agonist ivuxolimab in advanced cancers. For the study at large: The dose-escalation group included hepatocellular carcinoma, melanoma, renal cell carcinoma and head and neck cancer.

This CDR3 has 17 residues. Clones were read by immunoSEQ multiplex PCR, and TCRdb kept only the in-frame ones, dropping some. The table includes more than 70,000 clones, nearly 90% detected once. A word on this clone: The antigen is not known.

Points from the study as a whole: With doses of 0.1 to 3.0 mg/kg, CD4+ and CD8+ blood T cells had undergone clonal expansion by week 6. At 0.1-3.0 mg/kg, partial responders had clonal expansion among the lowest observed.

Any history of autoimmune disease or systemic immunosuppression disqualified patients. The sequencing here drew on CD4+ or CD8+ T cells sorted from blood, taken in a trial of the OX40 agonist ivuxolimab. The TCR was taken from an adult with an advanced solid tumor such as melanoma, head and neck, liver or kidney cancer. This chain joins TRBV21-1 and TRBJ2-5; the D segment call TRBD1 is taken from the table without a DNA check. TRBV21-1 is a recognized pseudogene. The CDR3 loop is CASSKGADRGLGETQYF. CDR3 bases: TGTGCCAGCAGCAAAGGGGCCGACAGGGGGCTAGGGGAGACCCAGTACTTC.